This T cell receptor (beta chain) is drawn from a study of T-cell memory formation after mild COVID-19. The CDR3 is 13 amino acids. The germline V gene has CDR1 MNHEY and CDR2 SMNVEV (reference sequence). Trimming took 5 bases from V and 2 from J, leaving 8 bases between them. On this clonotype: No antigen is known for it.

Using its own MiXCR run on the 5' RACE reads, TCRdb lists one record per CDR3 protein. The repertoire holds 90,000 to 120,000 distinct CDR3 sequences, with roughly 14% as singletons. Study-wide points: Balance between CD4 and CD8 was seen in clones contracting day 15 to 85, and a CD4+ lean was seen in later expanders.

This clonotype was sampled from a young man who had mild COVID-19 (a few samples of this study predate the infection). Cell type and time point are not known. The sequenced sample was PBMCs or a T cell subset sorted from them (not recorded which). The chain couples TRBV27 to TRBJ2-3; D may be TRBD2 (5 bases). CDR3 nucleotide sequence: TGTGCCAGCAGTGACTACGACACAGATACGCAGTATTTT. Amino acid sequence: CASSDYDTDTQYF.